This passage covers 8 T cell receptor beta chains from one sample sequenced in a study of T-cell memory formation after mild COVID-19. TCRdb itself ran the 5' RACE reads through MiXCR, one entry per CDR3 protein. The profile shows roughly 300,000 distinct CDR3 sequences, 8% to 9% of them singletons. Sequenced material: PBMCs or a T cell subset sorted from them (not recorded which). These receptors came from a man younger than 30 who had mild COVID-19 (a few samples of this study predate the infection). Cell type and time point are not known.

This clonotype was counted a few times. The genes are TRBV29-1 and TRBJ1-2; no reliable D call. Germline V gene sequence: CDR1 SQVTM, CDR2 ANQGSEA. V was cut by 0 bases and J by 5 bases, with 4 bases left in between. CDR3 length: 11 residues. This CDR3 is CSVEDRYGYTF. The DNA of the CDR3 is TGCAGCGTTGAAGATCGTTATGGCTACACCTTC.

The chain links TRBV6-5 to TRBJ1-1, with D perhaps TRBD1 (5 bases). The CDR3 has 18 amino acids. With 10 bases removed from V and 0 bases from J, the gap between germline ends came to 27 bases. The germline V gene encodes CDR1 MNHEY and CDR2 SVGAGI. The CDR3 sequence: CATERVGPGRFMNTEAFF. Written as DNA, the CDR3 is TGTGCCACAGAGCGTGTAGGGCCAGGGCGCTTCATGAACACTGAAGCTTTCTTT.

Turning to this clonotype: A junction boundary mismatches the germline segment, possibly from a read error. The V and J genes are TRBV6-1 and TRBJ1-4; 7 bases are a match to TRBD1. Germline CDR1 reads MNHNS; CDR2 reads SASEGT. This CDR3 region has 13 residues. CDR3 region: CASSGQVTSKLFF. The CDR3 coding sequence is TGTGCCAGTAGTGGACAGGTGACCTCAAAACTGTTTTTT.

The J gene is TRBJ2-7, the V gene TRBV20-1, with 8 bases that match TRBD2. CDR3 length: 13 amino acids. V lost 6 bases, J lost 1 base, and 5 bases stayed unmatched. Germline CDR1 reads DFQATT; CDR2 reads SNEGSKA (reference sequence). CDR3 sequence reads: CSASTGGSYEQYV. The CDR3 bases are TGCAGTGCGTCGACGGGGGGGTCCTACGAGCAGTACGTC.

This clonotype has more than one count but fewer than ten. The chain couples TRBV28 to TRBJ2-3, with a weak D call TRBD1 (5 bases). Germline V gene data show CDR1 as MDHEN and CDR2 as SYDVKM. Trimming took off 3 bases at V and 6 bases at J, with 16 bases between the two ends. This CDR3 is built from 15 residues. The CDR3 sequence: CASSFVGLQGDTQYF. CDR3 nucleotides: TGTGCCAGCAGTTTTGTGGGTCTGCAGGGCGATACGCAGTATTTT.

Ten or more counts support this clonotype. The V and J genes are TRBV3-1 and TRBJ1-3, with D perhaps matching TRBD1 (5 bases). Trimming left V 4 bases short and J 8 bases short, with 18 bases between. The CDR3 runs to 15 residues. Germline values: CDR1 LGHDT, CDR2 YNNKEL (reference sequence). The CDR3 protein is CASSPRDGGSDTIYF. The CDR3 DNA reads as TGTGCCAGCAGCCCCAGGGACGGCGGATCGGACACCATATATTTT.

This sequence joins TRBV9 and TRBJ1-6; D gene uncertain. The germline gives CDR1 SGDLS, CDR2 YYNGEE. CDR3 size: 17 residues. V lost 3 bases, J lost 6 bases, and 19 bases lay in between. The DNA for the CDR3 is TGTGCCAGCAGCGCCTCCTCTGGACGTCTTACTAATTCACCCCTCCACTTT. Its protein product is CASSASSGRLTNSPLHF.

V and J are TRBV20-1 and TRBJ1-2; no clear D gene. Trimming stripped 3 bases from V and 5 bases from J, with 13 bases between. CDR1 is DFQATT and CDR2 is SNEGSKA in the germline V gene (reference sequence). The CDR3 contains 13 residues. The DNA of the CDR3 is TGCAGTGCTAGGGTTGAGGGATCGTATGGCTACACCTTC. It specifies CSARVEGSYGYTF.